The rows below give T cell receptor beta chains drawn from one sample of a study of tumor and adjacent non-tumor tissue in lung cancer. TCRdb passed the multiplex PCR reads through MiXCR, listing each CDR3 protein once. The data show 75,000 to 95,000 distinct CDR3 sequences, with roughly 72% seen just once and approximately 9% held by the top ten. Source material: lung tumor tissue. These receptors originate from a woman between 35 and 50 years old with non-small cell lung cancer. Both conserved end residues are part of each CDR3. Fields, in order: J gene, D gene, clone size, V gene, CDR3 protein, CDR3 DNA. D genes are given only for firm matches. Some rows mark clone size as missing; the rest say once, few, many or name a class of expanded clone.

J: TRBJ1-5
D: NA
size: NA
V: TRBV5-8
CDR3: CASSLDRTTYSNQPQHF
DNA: TGTGCCAGCAGCTTGGACAGGACCACTTATAGCAATCAGCCCCAGCATTTT

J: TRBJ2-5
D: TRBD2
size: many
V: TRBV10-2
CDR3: CASTPSGWETQYF
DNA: TGCGCCAGCACGCCTAGCGGGTGGGAGACCCAGTACTTC

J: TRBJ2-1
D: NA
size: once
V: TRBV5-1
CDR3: CASSLEEVHRFVYNEQFF
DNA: TGCGCCAGCAGCTTGGAAGAGGTTCACCGATTTGTATACAATGAACAGTTCTTC

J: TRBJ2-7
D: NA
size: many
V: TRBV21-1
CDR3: CASIEGPVYEQYF
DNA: TGTGCCAGCATTGAGGGACCTGTCTACGAGCAGTACTTC

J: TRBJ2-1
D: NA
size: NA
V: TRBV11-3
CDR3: CASCLVWRCNEQFF
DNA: TGTGCCAGCTGCTTAGTGTGGAGGTGCAATGAGCAGTTCTTC

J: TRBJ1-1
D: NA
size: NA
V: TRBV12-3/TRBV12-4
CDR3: CADSFIGQNTEAFF
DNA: TGTGCCGACAGTTTTATCGGGCAAAACACTGAAGCTTTCTTT

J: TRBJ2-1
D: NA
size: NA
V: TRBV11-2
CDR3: CASSILGAVGVQFF
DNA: TGTGCCAGCAGCATCCTCGGAGCCGTGGGTGTTCAGTTCTTC

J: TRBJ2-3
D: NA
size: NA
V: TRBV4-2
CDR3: CASSQESADAQYF
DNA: TGTGCCAGCAGCCAAGAATCGGCAGATGCGCAGTATTTT

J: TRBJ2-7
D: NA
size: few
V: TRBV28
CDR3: CASSPFQAYEQYF
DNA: TGTGCCAGCAGCCCCTTCCAGGCCTACGAGCAGTACTTC

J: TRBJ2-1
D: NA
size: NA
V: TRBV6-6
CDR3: CASHDGSYNEQFF
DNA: TGTGCCAGCCACGACGGATCATACAATGAGCAGTTCTTC

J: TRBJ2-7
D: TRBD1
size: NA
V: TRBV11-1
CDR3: CASSRGQCSCEQYF
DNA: TGTGCCAGCAGCCGGGGACAGTGTTCCTGCGAGCAGTACTTC

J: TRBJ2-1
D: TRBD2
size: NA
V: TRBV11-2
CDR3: CASWGFKGTSPLNNEQFF
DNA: TGTGCCAGCTGGGGGTTTAAGGGGACTAGCCCTCTCAACAATGAGCAGTTCTTC

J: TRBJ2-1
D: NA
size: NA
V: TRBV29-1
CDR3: CSVPLLFSHNEQFF
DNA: TGCAGCGTTCCTCTTTTGTTTTCACACAATGAGCAGTTCTTC

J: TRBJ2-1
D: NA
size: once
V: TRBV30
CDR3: CAWEEMNNEQFF
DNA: TGTGCCTGGGAGGAAATGAACAACGAGCAGTTCTTC

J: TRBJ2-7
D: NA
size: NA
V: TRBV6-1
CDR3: CASSVQSSYYEQYF
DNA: TGTGCCAGCAGTGTACAATCTTCTTACTACGAGCAGTACTTC

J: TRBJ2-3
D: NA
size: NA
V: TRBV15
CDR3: CAIVKFPDTQYF
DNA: TGTGCCATCGTGAAATTCCCAGATACGCAGTATTTT

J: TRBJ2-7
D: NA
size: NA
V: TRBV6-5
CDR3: CASSLRQWVGYEQYF
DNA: TGCGCCAGCAGTCTAAGACAGTGGGTTGGCTACGAGCAGTACTTC

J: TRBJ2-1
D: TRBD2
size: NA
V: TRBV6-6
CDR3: CGSSYSRGGLENEHLF
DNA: TGTGGCAGCAGTTACTCCCGGGGGGGGCTAGAGAATGAGCACTTGTTC

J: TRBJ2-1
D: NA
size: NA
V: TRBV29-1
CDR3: CSVRLDSVNEQSF
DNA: TGCAGCGTTCGACTAGATTCGGTCAATGAGCAGTCCTTC

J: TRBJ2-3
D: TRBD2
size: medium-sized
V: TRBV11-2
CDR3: CASSSGTLGADTQYF
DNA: TGTGCCAGCAGCAGCGGGACTCTCGGGGCAGATACGCAGTATTTT

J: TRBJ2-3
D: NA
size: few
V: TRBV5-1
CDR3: CASSSEVTDMQYF
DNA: TGCGCCAGCAGTTCGGAGGTAACAGATATGCAGTATTTT

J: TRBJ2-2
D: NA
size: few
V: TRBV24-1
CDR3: CATSEYTNTGELFF
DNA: TGTGCCACCAGTGAATACACCAACACCGGGGAGCTGTTTTTT

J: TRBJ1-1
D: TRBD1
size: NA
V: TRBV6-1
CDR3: CTSKRDRGMNTGAFF
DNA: TGTACCAGCAAGCGGGACAGGGGTATGAACACTGGAGCTTTCTTT

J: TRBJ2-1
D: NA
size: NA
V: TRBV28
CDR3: CASMESSYNEQFF
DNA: TGTGCCAGCATGGAGAGCTCCTACAATGAGCAGTTCTTC

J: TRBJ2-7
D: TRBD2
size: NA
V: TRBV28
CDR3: CASSSASGTGFYEQYF
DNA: TGTGCCAGCAGTTCTGCTAGCGGAACTGGATTCTACGAGCAGTACTTC

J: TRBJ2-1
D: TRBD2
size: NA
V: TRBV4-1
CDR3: CVSSQGIGSGGYNEQFF
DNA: TGCGTCAGCAGCCAAGGGATTGGGTCGGGAGGTTACAATGAGCAGTTCTTC

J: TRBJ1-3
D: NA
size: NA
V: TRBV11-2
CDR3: CASSLAGNTVYF
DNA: TGTGCCAGTAGTTTAGCTGGAAACACCGTATATTTT

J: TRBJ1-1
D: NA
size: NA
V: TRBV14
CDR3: CANPWGGGFAEAFF
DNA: TGTGCCAACCCGTGGGGGGGCGGTTTCGCTGAAGCTTTCTTT

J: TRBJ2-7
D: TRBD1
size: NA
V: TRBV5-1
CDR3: CASSLGVLGEGAPYEQYF
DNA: TGCGCCAGCAGCTTGGGGGTTTTGGGAGAGGGGGCCCCCTACGAGCAATACTTC

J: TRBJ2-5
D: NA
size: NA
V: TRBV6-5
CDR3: CASSYSREESQYF
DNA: TGTGCCAGCAGTTATAGTAGGGAAGAGAGCCAATACTTC

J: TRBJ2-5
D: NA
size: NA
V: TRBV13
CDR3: CASNFFWRIETQYF
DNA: TGTGCCAGCAACTTCTTTTGGAGAATAGAGACCCAGTACTTC

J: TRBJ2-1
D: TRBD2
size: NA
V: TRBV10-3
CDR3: CAAGIAGGPGDQFF
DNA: TGTGCCGCCGGAATAGCGGGAGGACCAGGTGATCAGTTCTTC

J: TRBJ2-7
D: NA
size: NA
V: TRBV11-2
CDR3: CTSSFYQGIQDKEFHEQYF
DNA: TGTACCAGCAGCTTCTATCAGGGAATCCAGGACAAGGAATTCCACGAGCAGTACTTC

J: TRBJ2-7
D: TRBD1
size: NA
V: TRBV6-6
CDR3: CSSSTPGQGRYEQYF
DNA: TGTTCCAGCAGTACTCCGGGACAGGGACGTTACGAGCAGTACTTC